The 14 T cell receptor beta chains listed next were all sequenced from one sample in a study of cytomegalovirus exposure and HLA in healthy donors (dated by TCRdb to the late 2010s). The library was obtained by the immunoSEQ multiplex PCR assay. The clones in this table, taken by TCRdb from immuneACCESS, are in-frame only. Not every clone is retained; where verified, under half of the shortfall comes from an unresolved V gene, and the cause of the rest is unknown. Within this sample are around 150,000 clones, with less than 90% of them counted one time only. Jointly, the top ten make up about 5.8% of the sample. Sequencing was performed on PBMCs. The receptor set was obtained from a woman in her twenties or thirties in good health and CMV-seronegative.

A remark on this clone: Other DNA sequences of this sample code for an identical CDR3. CDR3 loop: CASSYSLGYEQYF. The CDR3 DNA reads TGTGCCAGCAGTTACTCTCTGGGCTACGAGCAGTACTTC. The chain recombines TRBV6-5 with TRBJ2-7; no reliable D call. The CDR3 totals 13 residues. Germline V gives CDR1 MNHEY, CDR2 SVGAGI. Trimming cost V 0 bases and J 3 bases, with 6 bases left between them.

The V call is TRBV7-2, the J call TRBJ1-1, with 9 bases matching TRBD1. Germline V gene sequence: CDR1 SGHTA, CDR2 FQGNSA. The junction had 21 bases not matched to a gene; V was cut back by 5 bases and J by 5 bases. This CDR3 spans 19 amino acids. CDR3 amino acids: CASSPQGIGTGTGSTEAFF. The CDR3 nucleotides are TGTGCCAGCAGCCCCCAAGGGATCGGTACCGGGACAGGGTCTACTGAAGCTTTCTTT.

V is TRBV27 and J is TRBJ2-7, with D perhaps TRBD1 (6 bases). CDR3 size: 15 residues. Trimming shortened V by 1 base and J by 3 bases, and 13 bases separated the two germline ends. CDR1 MNHEY and CDR2 SMNVEV come from the germline V gene (reference sequence). DNA for the CDR3: TGTGCCAGCAGTTTATTCAGTCAGGGGAGCTACGAGCAGTACTTC. This codes for CASSLFSQGSYEQYF.

The chain has TRBV27 and TRBJ2-5, with D unresolved. V gave up 3 bases and J gave up 5 bases, with 10 bases separating them. Germline lookup yields CDR1 MNHEY and CDR2 SMNVEV (reference sequence). The CDR3 spans 13 residues. CDR3 protein: CASSFFVGETQYF. CDR3 nucleotide sequence: TGTGCCAGCAGTTTTTTTGTGGGGGAGACCCAGTACTTC.

The rearrangement joins TRBV28 to TRBJ2-4, with 7 bases that match TRBD1. Germline loops: CDR1 MDHEN, CDR2 SYDVKM. V shed 6 bases and J 5 bases; nucleotides not matched to a gene: 13. The CDR3 runs to 16 residues. The CDR3 nucleotides read TGTGCCAGCAGCTCTAATCAACCGGGACAGCAAAACATTCAGTACTTC. This gives the protein CASSSNQPGQQNIQYF.

The V and J genes are TRBV5-1 and TRBJ2-3, with 9 nucleotides matching TRBD1. The germline V gene encodes CDR1 SGHRS and CDR2 YFSETQ. The CDR3 contains 17 residues. The trim removed 0 bases at V and 3 bases at J, leaving 8 bases unmatched. The CDR3 nucleotides read TGCGCCAGCAGCTTGGGCCCCCCGGGACAGGGAACAGATACGCAGTATTTT. Its translation: CASSLGPPGQGTDTQYF.

This chain joins TRBV6-5 and TRBJ1-6; TRBD1 matches 8 bases. V shed 0 bases and J 8 bases; nucleotides not matched to a gene: 6. This CDR3 has 16 residues. Germline CDR1 is MNHEY and CDR2 is SVGAGI. The CDR3 DNA reads TGTGCCAGCAGTTACTCGGTTGGACAGGGCCATTCACCCCTCCACTTT. As protein: CASSYSVGQGHSPLHF.

This CDR3 is CASSLGQGGGETQYF. For the CDR3, the DNA is TGTGCCAGCAGCTTGGGACAGGGGGGCGGCGAGACCCAGTACTTC. This chain uses TRBV5-5 with TRBJ2-5, with 9 bases that match TRBD1. Germline CDR1 is SGHKS and CDR2 is YYEKEE (reference sequence). The V and J ends lost 0 bases and 5 bases, in that order; junction bases with no gene match: 5. The CDR3 is 15 amino acids. Combining the CDR3 with reference TRBV5-5 and TRBJ2-5 gives the whole variable domain DAGVTQSPTHLIKTRGQQVTLRCSPISGHKSVSWYQQVLGQGPQFIFQYYEKEERGRGNFPDRFSARQFPNYSSELNVNALLLGDSALYLCASSLGQGGGETQYFGPGTRLLVL.

V gene TRBV19 combines with J gene TRBJ2-1; D gene unclear. This CDR3 is 15 amino acids long. Germline values: CDR1 LNHDA, CDR2 SQIVND (reference sequence). The V gene lost 4 bases and the J gene lost 5 bases, with 15 bases spanning the gap. Written as DNA, the CDR3 is TGTGCCAGTAGTAGTTCAGACGAGCCCCACAATGAGCAGTTCTTC. This sequence encodes CASSSSDEPHNEQFF.

The DNA for the CDR3 is TGTGCCAGCTCACCACAGACCGTCACTAACACCGGGGAGCTGTTTTTT. Encoded protein: CASSPQTVTNTGELFF. The chain employs TRBV18 and TRBJ2-2; D is unresolved. The germline V gene has CDR1 KGHSH and CDR2 LQKENI. The length of the CDR3 is 16 residues. Trimming removed 1 base from V and 2 bases from J, with 11 bases in between. The variable domain in full, completed from reference TRBV18 and TRBJ2-2, reads NAGVMQNPRHLVRRRGQEARLRCSPMKGHSHVYWYRQLPEEGLKFMVYLQKENIIDESGMPKERFSAEFPKEGPSILRIQQVVRGDSAAYFCASSPQTVTNTGELFFGEGSRLTVL.

The chain recombines TRBV28 with TRBJ1-2, with D maybe TRBD1 (6 bases). The CDR3 loop spans 15 amino acids. Germline values: CDR1 MDHEN, CDR2 SYDVKM. Trimming pared 2 bases from V and 0 bases from J, leaving 10 bases between. The CDR3 region has the DNA TGTGCCAGCAGTTTAGAGGGGGAACCTAACTATGGCTACACCTTC. Protein: CASSLEGEPNYGYTF.

The chain links TRBV7-2 to TRBJ2-7, with 8 bases that match TRBD1. The length of the CDR3 is 15 residues. Germline lookup yields CDR1 SGHTA and CDR2 FQGNSA. V was clipped by 5 bases and J by 6 bases; unmatched bases: 12. In DNA, the CDR3 is TGTGCCAGCAGCCTGTTGGGACAGGTTCCCGGCGAGCAGTACTTC. This sequence encodes CASSLLGQVPGEQYF.

The rearrangement joins TRBV28 to TRBJ1-2; 9 nucleotides align to TRBD1. This CDR3 region has 14 residues. Germline-derived CDR1 and CDR2 are MDHEN and SYDVKM. V was clipped by 5 bases and J by 4 bases; unmatched bases: 5. CDR3 region: CASSPTGGTYGYTF. CDR3 bases: TGTGCCAGCAGTCCTACAGGGGGCACCTATGGCTACACCTTC.

The CDR3 DNA is TGTGCCAGCAGTTACGGTGGGAACTATGGCTACACCTTC. Translated, it gives CASSYGGNYGYTF. V is TRBV6-6 and J is TRBJ1-2; D not certain. V was cut by 2 bases and J by 2 bases, with 6 bases left in between. The CDR3 contains 13 residues. Germline CDR1 reads MNHNY; CDR2 reads SVGAGI (reference sequence).